A selection of T cell receptor beta chains follows, all from one sample in a study of shared clonotypes between healthy human individuals. The protocol was immunoSEQ multiplex PCR, while the TCRdb copy is restricted to in-frame clones and leaves out a portion. The sample holds about 2.3 million clones; around 92% are singletons and the top ten take about 0.36%. Sample: naive CD4+ T cells from PBMCs. The receptors derive from a man younger than 30 in good health. Some clones in this sample may be carry-over from other donors' samples. Both conserved end residues are part of each CDR3. The D gene is left open where the match is weak. Clone size appears in some rows only: once, few, many, or a class for an expanded clone.

CDR3 DNA: TGCGCCAGCAGCGTACCCGACAGGGGCTCCTACAATGAGCAGTTCTTC
CDR3 protein: CASSVPDRGSYNEQFF
clone size: .
J gene: TRBJ2-1
D gene: TRBD1
V gene: TRBV5-1

CDR3 DNA: TGTGCCAGCAGCTTGGCAGGGGCTCCAGAGACCCAGTACTTC
CDR3 protein: CASSLAGAPETQYF
clone size: .
J gene: TRBJ2-5
D gene: .
V gene: TRBV5-4

CDR3 DNA: TGTGCCACCAGCAGCAGGAGCGAGGGGGAGACCCAGTACTTC
CDR3 protein: CATSSRSEGETQYF
clone size: .
J gene: TRBJ2-5
D gene: .
V gene: TRBV15

CDR3 DNA: TGCGCCAGCAGCCAACTGACAGGGAGGGCCTACGAGCAGTACTTC
CDR3 protein: CASSQLTGRAYEQYF
clone size: .
J gene: TRBJ2-7
D gene: .
V gene: TRBV5-1

CDR3 DNA: TGTGCCAGCAGTTTAACCCCTCAGGAGACCCAGTACTTC
CDR3 protein: CASSLTPQETQYF
clone size: .
J gene: TRBJ2-5
D gene: .
V gene: TRBV28

CDR3 DNA: TGTGCCAGACCCGTTCCAGGGGCCGGTGAAAAACTGTTTTTT
CDR3 protein: CARPVPGAGEKLFF
clone size: few
J gene: TRBJ1-4
D gene: .
V gene: TRBV6-4

CDR3 DNA: TGTGCCAGCAGTTACTGGGGGGCTGCGGGCGGGGAGCTGTTTTTT
CDR3 protein: CASSYWGAAGGELFF
clone size: .
J gene: TRBJ2-2
D gene: .
V gene: TRBV6-5

CDR3 DNA: TGCAGTGCTCACCCCTCCAATGAGCAGTTCTTC
CDR3 protein: CSAHPSNEQFF
clone size: .
J gene: TRBJ2-1
D gene: .
V gene: TRBV20-1

CDR3 DNA: TGTGCCAGCAGTCGAGCGGGAGTTGGGGAGACCCAGTACTTC
CDR3 protein: CASSRAGVGETQYF
clone size: .
J gene: TRBJ2-5
D gene: TRBD2
V gene: TRBV7-2

CDR3 DNA: TGTGCCTGGAGGGGAGGACAGCTATTCTATGGCTACACCTTC
CDR3 protein: CAWRGGQLFYGYTF
clone size: .
J gene: TRBJ1-2
D gene: .
V gene: TRBV30

CDR3 DNA: TGTGCCAGCAGCCAGGCAGGACGGCCGGGGAGGGGCGGGGAGCTGTTTTTT
CDR3 protein: CASSQAGRPGRGGELFF
clone size: .
J gene: TRBJ2-2
D gene: TRBD2
V gene: TRBV4-2

CDR3 DNA: TGTGCCAGCAGCTTAGGTCGTGAAAAACTGTTTTTT
CDR3 protein: CASSLGREKLFF
clone size: .
J gene: TRBJ1-4
D gene: .
V gene: TRBV7-2

CDR3 DNA: TGCGCCAGCAGAGTGGGAGAGATTGAGACCCAGTACTTC
CDR3 protein: CASRVGEIETQYF
clone size: .
J gene: TRBJ2-5
D gene: .
V gene: TRBV5-1

CDR3 DNA: TGTGCCAGCAGCCAATCTACTAGCGGCAGCTACGAGCAGTACTTC
CDR3 protein: CASSQSTSGSYEQYF
clone size: .
J gene: TRBJ2-7
D gene: TRBD2
V gene: TRBV4-2

CDR3 DNA: TGCGCCAGCAGCTCCTACAGGTTAGACAACACTGAAGCTTTCTTT
CDR3 protein: CASSSYRLDNTEAFF
clone size: .
J gene: TRBJ1-1
D gene: .
V gene: TRBV5-1

CDR3 DNA: TGTGCCAGCAGCCCCAGGGACGTTTATCAGCCCCAGCATTTT
CDR3 protein: CASSPRDVYQPQHF
clone size: once
J gene: TRBJ1-5
D gene: .
V gene: TRBV7-9

CDR3 DNA: TGTGCCAGCGCACCACGGACAGACAGGGGGCACGAGCAGTACTTC
CDR3 protein: CASAPRTDRGHEQYF
clone size: .
J gene: TRBJ2-7
D gene: TRBD1
V gene: TRBV6-1

CDR3 DNA: TGCGCCAGCAGCACCGTTGCGGGAGCCTGGGGGCAGTACTTC
CDR3 protein: CASSTVAGAWGQYF
clone size: .
J gene: TRBJ2-7
D gene: TRBD2
V gene: TRBV5-1

CDR3 DNA: TGTGCCAGCAGCGTAGTGGGACTAGCGTCCGGCAATGAGCAGTTCTTC
CDR3 protein: CASSVVGLASGNEQFF
clone size: .
J gene: TRBJ2-1
D gene: TRBD2
V gene: TRBV9

CDR3 DNA: TGCGCCAGCTGGAGCCCGGGCGCTGGTCAAGAGACCCAGTACTTC
CDR3 protein: CASWSPGAGQETQYF
clone size: .
J gene: TRBJ2-5
D gene: .
V gene: TRBV5-1

CDR3 DNA: TGCGCCAGCAGTCCGACCGTCACTGGGGCCAACGTCCTGACTTTC
CDR3 protein: CASSPTVTGANVLTF
clone size: .
J gene: TRBJ2-6
D gene: .
V gene: TRBV5-1

CDR3 DNA: TGTGCCAGCAGCCACTCGGGAGGGGATACGCAGTATTTT
CDR3 protein: CASSHSGGDTQYF
clone size: .
J gene: TRBJ2-3
D gene: TRBD2
V gene: TRBV7-9

CDR3 DNA: TGTGCCAGCAGCCAAGCTCCGGCGGGAGGGGTGACCCAGTACTTC
CDR3 protein: CASSQAPAGGVTQYF
clone size: .
J gene: TRBJ2-5
D gene: TRBD2
V gene: TRBV4-2

CDR3 DNA: TGTGCCAGCAGCACCCAGGGACAGGGTATTTCGACAGCTTTCTTT
CDR3 protein: CASSTQGQGISTAFF
clone size: .
J gene: TRBJ1-1
D gene: TRBD1
V gene: TRBV7-2

CDR3 DNA: TGTGCCAGCAGCCCACTAGTGTTTGAAGCTTTCTTT
CDR3 protein: CASSPLVFEAFF
clone size: .
J gene: TRBJ1-1
D gene: .
V gene: TRBV5-8

CDR3 DNA: TGTGCCAGCAGTCCCCGGAGTTCGTGGAGCTACGAGCAGTACTTC
CDR3 protein: CASSPRSSWSYEQYF
clone size: .
J gene: TRBJ2-7
D gene: .
V gene: TRBV27

CDR3 DNA: TGTGCCAGCAGTTATGCAAACTATGGCTACACCTTC
CDR3 protein: CASSYANYGYTF
clone size: .
J gene: TRBJ1-2
D gene: .
V gene: TRBV28

CDR3 DNA: TGTGCCAGCAGCTTTATCACAGGATCCTTCACAGATACGCAGTATTTT
CDR3 protein: CASSFITGSFTDTQYF
clone size: .
J gene: TRBJ2-3
D gene: .
V gene: TRBV7-8

CDR3 DNA: TGCGCCAGCAGCTTGGCGGCGGGAGGTGGCTTCGAGCAGTACTTC
CDR3 protein: CASSLAAGGGFEQYF
clone size: .
J gene: TRBJ2-7
D gene: TRBD2
V gene: TRBV5-1

CDR3 DNA: TGTGCCAGTAGTATGGCGGGCAGGGGCTACGAGCAGTACTTC
CDR3 protein: CASSMAGRGYEQYF
clone size: .
J gene: TRBJ2-7
D gene: .
V gene: TRBV19

CDR3 DNA: TGTGCCAGCTCACCACGACAGGGACGCACAGATACGCAGTATTTT
CDR3 protein: CASSPRQGRTDTQYF
clone size: .
J gene: TRBJ2-3
D gene: TRBD1
V gene: TRBV18

CDR3 DNA: TGCGCCAGCAGCCGCCAACGGGCAAGCAATCAGCCCCAGCATTTT
CDR3 protein: CASSRQRASNQPQHF
clone size: .
J gene: TRBJ1-5
D gene: .
V gene: TRBV4-3

CDR3 DNA: TGCGCCAGCAGCCAACCCGTCCCCAATGAGCAGTTCTTC
CDR3 protein: CASSQPVPNEQFF
clone size: .
J gene: TRBJ2-1
D gene: .
V gene: TRBV4-1

CDR3 DNA: TGTGCCATCAGTGAGTCGGGTATTATTCCGGGGTTACAGTACTTC
CDR3 protein: CAISESGIIPGLQYF
clone size: .
J gene: TRBJ2-7
D gene: .
V gene: TRBV10-3

CDR3 DNA: TGTGCCAGCAGTGTGGGTTTTAAGGGTCGGCCCCAGCATTTT
CDR3 protein: CASSVGFKGRPQHF
clone size: .
J gene: TRBJ1-5
D gene: .
V gene: TRBV6-5

CDR3 DNA: TGTGCCACCGGGACAGGGGGTCCCTACGAGCAGTACTTC
CDR3 protein: CATGTGGPYEQYF
clone size: .
J gene: TRBJ2-7
D gene: TRBD1
V gene: TRBV2

CDR3 DNA: TGTGCCAGCAGCCCGACCGCCGAGGAGCAGTACTTC
CDR3 protein: CASSPTAEEQYF
clone size: .
J gene: TRBJ2-7
D gene: .
V gene: TRBV28

CDR3 DNA: TGTGCCAGCAGTTACTGGTCGACCGCCGACACTGAAGCTTTCTTT
CDR3 protein: CASSYWSTADTEAFF
clone size: once
J gene: TRBJ1-1
D gene: .
V gene: TRBV6-5

CDR3 DNA: TGCAGCGTTTCACCCGGACTAGCGTACAATGAGCAGTTCTTC
CDR3 protein: CSVSPGLAYNEQFF
clone size: few
J gene: TRBJ2-1
D gene: TRBD2
V gene: TRBV29-1

CDR3 DNA: TGTGCCTGGAAACCTAGCGGGAGTTACAATGAGCAGTTCTTC
CDR3 protein: CAWKPSGSYNEQFF
clone size: .
J gene: TRBJ2-1
D gene: TRBD2
V gene: TRBV30

CDR3 DNA: TGCGCCAGCAGCTTCGGGACAGGGCGGACCAAAAACATTCAGTACTTC
CDR3 protein: CASSFGTGRTKNIQYF
clone size: .
J gene: TRBJ2-4
D gene: TRBD1
V gene: TRBV5-1

CDR3 DNA: TGTGCCAGCAGTTCCCAGACAGGGAGCTCTGGAAACACCATATATTTT
CDR3 protein: CASSSQTGSSGNTIYF
clone size: .
J gene: TRBJ1-3
D gene: TRBD1
V gene: TRBV28

CDR3 DNA: TGTGCCAGCAGGCCCAAAACTAGCGGGAAGGACAATGAGCAGTTCTTC
CDR3 protein: CASRPKTSGKDNEQFF
clone size: .
J gene: TRBJ2-1
D gene: TRBD2
V gene: TRBV9